Sequencing of this T cell receptor (beta chain) was carried out in a study of control samples from healthy donors and cancer patients. This table comes from immunoSEQ multiplex PCR, and its TCRdb copy is limited to in-frame clones, with some not included. The data show about 150,000 clones, with 90% to 95% seen just once and roughly 5.5% held by the top ten. The germline gives CDR1 SGHNT, CDR2 YYREEE (reference sequence). CDR3 length: 15 amino acids. With 4 bases clipped from V and 6 bases from J, the junction kept 7 bases outside the gene matches. This clone was detected only once. The genes are TRBV5-4 and TRBJ2-2; 9 bases align to TRBD2. Sequenced sample: blood. The sequence was obtained from a young man in good health. CDR3 in amino acids: CASSLAGSSPGELFF. In DNA form, the CDR3 reads TGTGCCAGCAGCCTAGCGGGGAGTAGTCCCGGGGAGCTGTTTTTT.